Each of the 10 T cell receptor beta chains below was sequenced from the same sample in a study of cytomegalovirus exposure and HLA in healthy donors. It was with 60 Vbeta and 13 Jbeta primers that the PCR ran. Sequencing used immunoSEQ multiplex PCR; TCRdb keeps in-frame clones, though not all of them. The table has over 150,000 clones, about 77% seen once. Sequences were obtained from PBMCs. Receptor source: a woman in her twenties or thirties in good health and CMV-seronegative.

The CDR3 nucleotides read TGTGCCAGTAGTATAGCCCGCCGTCGGACAGGGTTGAACAATCAGCCCCAGCATTTT. It translates to CASSIARRRTGLNNQPQHF. The chain carries TRBV19 and TRBJ1-5; the match to TRBD1 covers 8 bases. Germline V gene lookup returns CDR1 LNHDA and CDR2 SQIVND (reference sequence). The CDR3 is 19 residues long. V lost 1 base and J lost 3; bases outside the gene matches: 14.

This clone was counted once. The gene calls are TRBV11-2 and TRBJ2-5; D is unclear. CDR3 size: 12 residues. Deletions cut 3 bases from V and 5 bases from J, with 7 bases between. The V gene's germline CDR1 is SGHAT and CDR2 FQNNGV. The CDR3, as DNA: TGTGCCAGCAGCTTCGGTAGTGAGACCCAGTACTTC. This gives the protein CASSFGSETQYF.

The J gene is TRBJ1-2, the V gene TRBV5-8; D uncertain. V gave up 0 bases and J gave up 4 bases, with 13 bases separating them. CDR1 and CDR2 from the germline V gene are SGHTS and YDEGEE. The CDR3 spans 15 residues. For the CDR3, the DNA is TGTGCCAGCAGCTTGGGCCTAAGAAGAGGCTATGGCTACACCTTC. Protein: CASSLGLRRGYGYTF.

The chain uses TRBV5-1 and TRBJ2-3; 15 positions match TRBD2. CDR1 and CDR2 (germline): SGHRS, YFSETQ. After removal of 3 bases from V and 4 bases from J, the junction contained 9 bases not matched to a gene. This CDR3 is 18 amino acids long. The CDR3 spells CASSWPGLAGGPADTQYF. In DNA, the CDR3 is TGCGCCAGCAGCTGGCCTGGACTAGCGGGGGGGCCGGCAGATACGCAGTATTTT.

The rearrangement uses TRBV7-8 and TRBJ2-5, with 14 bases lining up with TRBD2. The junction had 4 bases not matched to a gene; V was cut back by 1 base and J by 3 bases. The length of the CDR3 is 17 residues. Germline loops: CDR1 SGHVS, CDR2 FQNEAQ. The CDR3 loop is CASSLGGTSGRKETQYF. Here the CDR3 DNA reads TGTGCCAGCAGCTTAGGGGGGACTAGCGGGAGAAAAGAGACCCAGTACTTC.

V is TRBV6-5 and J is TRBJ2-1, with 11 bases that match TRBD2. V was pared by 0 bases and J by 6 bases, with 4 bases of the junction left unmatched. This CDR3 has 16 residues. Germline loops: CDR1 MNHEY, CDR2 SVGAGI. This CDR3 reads CASSYSTSGRSNEQFF. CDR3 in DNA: TGTGCCAGCAGTTACTCCACTAGCGGGAGATCCAATGAGCAGTTCTTC.

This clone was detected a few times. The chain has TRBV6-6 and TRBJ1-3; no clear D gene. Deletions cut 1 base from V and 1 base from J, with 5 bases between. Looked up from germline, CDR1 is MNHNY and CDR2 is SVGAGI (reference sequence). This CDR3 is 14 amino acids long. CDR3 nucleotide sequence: TGTGCCAGCAGTTACTTGTCTTCTGGAAACACCATATATTTT. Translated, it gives CASSYLSSGNTIYF.

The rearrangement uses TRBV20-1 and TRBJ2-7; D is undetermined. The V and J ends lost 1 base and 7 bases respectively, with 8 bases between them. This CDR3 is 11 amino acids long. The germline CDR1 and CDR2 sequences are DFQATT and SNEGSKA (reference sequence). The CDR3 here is CSARAPGEQYF. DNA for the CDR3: TGCAGTGCTAGAGCCCCCGGGGAGCAGTACTTC.

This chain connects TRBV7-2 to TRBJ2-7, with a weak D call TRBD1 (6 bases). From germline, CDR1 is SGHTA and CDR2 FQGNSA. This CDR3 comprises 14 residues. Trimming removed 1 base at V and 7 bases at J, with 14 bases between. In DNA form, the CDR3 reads TGTGCCAGCAGCTTAGGTCAGGGGCGCAGGGAGCAGTACTTC. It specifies CASSLGQGRREQYF.

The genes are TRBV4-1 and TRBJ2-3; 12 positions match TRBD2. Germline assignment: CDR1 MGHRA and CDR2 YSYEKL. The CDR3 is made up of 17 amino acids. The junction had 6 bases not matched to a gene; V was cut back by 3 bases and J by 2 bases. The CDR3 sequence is CASSHPTSGGSTDTQYF. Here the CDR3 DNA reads TGCGCCAGCAGCCACCCGACTAGCGGGGGATCCACAGATACGCAGTATTTT.